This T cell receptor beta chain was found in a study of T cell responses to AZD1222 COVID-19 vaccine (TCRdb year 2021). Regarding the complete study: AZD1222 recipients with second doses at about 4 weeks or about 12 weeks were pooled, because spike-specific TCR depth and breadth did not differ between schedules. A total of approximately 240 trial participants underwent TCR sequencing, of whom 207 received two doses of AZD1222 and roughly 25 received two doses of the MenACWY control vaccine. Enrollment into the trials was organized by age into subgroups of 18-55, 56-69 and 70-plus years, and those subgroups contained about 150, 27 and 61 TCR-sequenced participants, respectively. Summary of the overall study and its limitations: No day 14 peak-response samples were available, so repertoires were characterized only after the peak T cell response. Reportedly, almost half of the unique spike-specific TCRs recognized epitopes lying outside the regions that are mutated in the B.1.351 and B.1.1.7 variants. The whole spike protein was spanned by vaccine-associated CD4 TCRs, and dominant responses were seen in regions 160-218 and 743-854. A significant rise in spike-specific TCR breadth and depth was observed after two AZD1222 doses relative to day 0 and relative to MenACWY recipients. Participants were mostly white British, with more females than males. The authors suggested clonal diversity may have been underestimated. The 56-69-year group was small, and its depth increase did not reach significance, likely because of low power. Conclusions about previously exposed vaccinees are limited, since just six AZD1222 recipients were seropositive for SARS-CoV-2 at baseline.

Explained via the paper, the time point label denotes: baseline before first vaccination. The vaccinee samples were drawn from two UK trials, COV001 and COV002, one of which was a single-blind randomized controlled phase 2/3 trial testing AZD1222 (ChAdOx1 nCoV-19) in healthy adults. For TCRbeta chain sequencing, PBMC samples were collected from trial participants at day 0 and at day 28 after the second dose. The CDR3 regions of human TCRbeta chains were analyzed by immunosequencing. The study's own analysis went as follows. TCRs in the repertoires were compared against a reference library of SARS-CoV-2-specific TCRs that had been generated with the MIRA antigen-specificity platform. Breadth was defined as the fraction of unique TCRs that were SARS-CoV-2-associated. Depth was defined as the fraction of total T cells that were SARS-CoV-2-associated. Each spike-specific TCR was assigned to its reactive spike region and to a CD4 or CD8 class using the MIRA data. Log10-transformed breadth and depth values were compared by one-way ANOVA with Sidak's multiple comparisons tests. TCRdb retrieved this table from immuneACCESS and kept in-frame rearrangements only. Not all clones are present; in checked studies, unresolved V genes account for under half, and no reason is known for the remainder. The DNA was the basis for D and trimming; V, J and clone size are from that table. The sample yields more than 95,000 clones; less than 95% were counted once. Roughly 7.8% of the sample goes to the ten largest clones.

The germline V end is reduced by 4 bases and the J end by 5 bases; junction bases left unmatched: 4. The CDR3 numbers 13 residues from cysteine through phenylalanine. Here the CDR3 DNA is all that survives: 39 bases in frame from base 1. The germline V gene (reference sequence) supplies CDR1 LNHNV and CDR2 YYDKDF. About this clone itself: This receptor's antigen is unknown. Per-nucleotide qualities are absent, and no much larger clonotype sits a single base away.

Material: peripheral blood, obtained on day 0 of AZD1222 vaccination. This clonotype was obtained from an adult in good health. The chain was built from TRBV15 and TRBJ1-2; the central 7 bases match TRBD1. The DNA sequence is TGTGCCACCAGCACGGGACAGCGATATGGCTACACCTTC. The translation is CATSTGQRYGYTF.